This entry concerns a single T cell receptor beta chain. V shed 5 bases and J shed 5 bases, with 13 bases lying between them. This CDR3 region has 13 residues. Per the germline V gene, CDR1 is SGHRS and CDR2 is YFSETQ. This entry comes from a study of cytomegalovirus exposure and HLA in healthy donors. Study-level information: Within the Caucasian-associated ancestry cluster were around 80% of the roughly 400 genotyped donors.

PCR was performed using 60 Vbeta and 13 Jbeta primers. Profiled with immunoSEQ multiplex PCR; TCRdb holds only in-frame clones, not every one. The listing contains around 77,000 clones. This rearrangement joins TRBV5-1 to TRBJ1-2; D is unclear. The material sequenced was PBMCs. The sequence was collected from a man aged 45-65 years in good health and CMV-seropositive. The CDR3 DNA is TGCGCCAGCAGAGTCCAGGATGGGTATGGCTACACCTTC. Protein product: CASRVQDGYGYTF.